The 28 T cell receptor beta chains presented below share a single source sample, sequenced in a study of graft-versus-host responses after intestinal transplantation. Clones were read by immunoSEQ multiplex PCR, and TCRdb kept only the in-frame ones, dropping some. The repertoire has some 140,000 clones, roughly nine tenths of them found once; the top ten carry around 0.16%. These TCRs are of unknown antigen specificity. The sequences come from unstimulated CD4+ T cells sorted from spleen or lymph node cells, collected before intestinal transplant. These receptors came from a human donor who received an intestinal transplant.

V and J are TRBV9 and TRBJ2-5; 8 bases align to TRBD1. Trimming cost V 4 bases and J 4 bases; bases outside gene matches: 6. CDR3 length: 14 residues. The germline gives CDR1 SGDLS, CDR2 YYNGEE. The chain's CDR3 is CASSPGDRRETQYF. The CDR3, as DNA: TGTGCCAGCAGCCCTGGGGACAGGCGAGAGACCCAGTACTTC.

V and J are TRBV29-1 and TRBJ1-4; D gene uncertain. V lost 5 bases and J lost 0, with 7 bases in between. The CDR3 consists of 13 residues. Germline V gene data show CDR1 as SQVTM and CDR2 as ANQGSEA. The CDR3 sequence is CSVTKTTNEKLFF. DNA of the CDR3: TGCAGCGTTACTAAGACAACTAATGAAAAACTGTTTTTT.

This clone was seen once. The chain is built from TRBV7-9 and TRBJ1-1; D is possibly TRBD1 (6 bases). The ends were cut back, 4 bases at V and 5 bases at J, with 11 bases in the middle. Looked up from germline, CDR1 is SEHNR and CDR2 is FQNEAQ (reference sequence). CDR3 length equals 13 residues. CDR3 in DNA: TGTGCCAGCAGCTCCACAGGGTATACTGAAGCTTTCTTT. This gives the protein CASSSTGYTEAFF.

J is TRBJ2-3 and V is TRBV2; 7 bases align to TRBD2. CDR1 SNHLY and CDR2 FYNNEI come from the germline V gene. This CDR3 has 15 residues. Germline trimming cut 6 bases from V and 1 base from J; bases unmatched to any gene: 7. The CDR3 DNA sequence: TGTGCCAGCAGCTTGCTAGCGGTCGGCACAGATACGCAGTATTTT. Translating gives CASSLLAVGTDTQYF.

The chain has TRBV5-1 and TRBJ1-1; D might be TRBD1 (5 bases). Germline lookup yields CDR1 SGHRS and CDR2 YFSETQ. The CDR3 loop spans 14 amino acids. Trimming took off 3 bases at V and 7 bases at J, with 16 bases between the two ends. CDR3 nucleotides: TGCGCCAGCAGCTCACGGGATACAGGACGTGAAGCTTTCTTT. This sequence encodes CASSSRDTGREAFF.

V usage is TRBV6-4 and J usage is TRBJ1-1; D not resolved. Germline V gene lookup returns CDR1 MRHNA and CDR2 SNTAGT. The V end lost 5 bases, the J end lost 1 base, and 11 bases lay between the germline ends. The CDR3 runs 14 residues. The CDR3 DNA is TGTGCCAGCAGTCCCGGTGGACCGAACACTGAAGCTTTCTTT. It encodes CASSPGGPNTEAFF.

With respect to this clone: Other nucleotide sequences in the sample specify the same CDR3. This chain uses TRBV2 with TRBJ2-5, with unresolved D. CDR1 is SNHLY and CDR2 is FYNNEI in the germline V gene. CDR3 length equals 12 residues. Trimming pared 4 bases from V and 2 bases from J, leaving 5 bases between. Here the CDR3 DNA reads TGTGCCAGCAGTGCCAGACAAGAGACCCAGTACTTC. Its protein is CASSARQETQYF.

V usage is TRBV7-9 and J usage is TRBJ1-2, with D hard to call. The CDR3 is made up of 16 amino acids. V was pared by 1 base and J by 0 bases, with 12 bases between. Germline values: CDR1 SEHNR, CDR2 FQNEAQ (reference sequence). The CDR3 sequence is CASSLEFPNTNYGYTF. CDR3 nucleotide sequence: TGTGCCAGCAGCTTAGAATTCCCTAATACTAACTATGGCTACACCTTC.

The chain joins TRBV27 to TRBJ1-1; D not resolved. V was cut by 6 bases and J by 4 bases, with 12 bases left in between. CDR3 length: 13 residues. Germline CDR1 MNHEY, CDR2 SMNVEV (reference sequence). The DNA of the CDR3 is TGTGCCAGCAGGGGGTTGCCGAGCACTGAAGCTTTCTTT. Encoded protein: CASRGLPSTEAFF.

This clone has more than one count but fewer than ten. The rearrangement joins TRBV4-1 to TRBJ1-5; possible D gene TRBD1, 5 bases. Germline V gene lookup returns CDR1 MGHRA and CDR2 YSYEKL. CDR3 length equals 15 residues. Between the trimmed V and J ends, which lost 2 bases and 4 bases, there was a span of 12 bases. DNA of the CDR3: TGCGCCAGCAGCCAAATTGGGGGGGGAAATCAGCCCCAGCATTTT. As protein: CASSQIGGGNQPQHF.

This chain links TRBV4-1 with TRBJ2-6, with D hard to call. Germline CDR1 MGHRA, CDR2 YSYEKL. Deletions cut 0 bases from V and 1 base from J, with 4 bases between. The CDR3 sequence is 15 residues long. CDR3 loop: CASSQDRSGANVLTF. In DNA, the CDR3 is TGCGCCAGCAGCCAAGACAGGTCTGGGGCCAACGTCCTGACTTTC.

The rearrangement uses TRBV6-1 and TRBJ1-5; TRBD1 is a possible D gene (6 bases). Per germline, CDR1 MNHNS and CDR2 SASEGT. The germline V and J ends were trimmed by 2 bases and 2 bases, with 16 bases remaining between them. The CDR3 is made up of 17 amino acids. CDR3 in amino acids: CASSEMAYRVGNQPQHF. DNA for the CDR3: TGTGCCAGCAGTGAAATGGCCTACAGGGTGGGCAATCAGCCCCAGCATTTT.

As DNA, the CDR3 is TGTGCCAGCAGTTACTCGAGGGGGCCCGGAAACACCATATATTTT. This sequence encodes CASSYSRGPGNTIYF. This chain connects TRBV6-6 to TRBJ1-3; TRBD1 matches 7 bases. Germline loops: CDR1 MNHNY, CDR2 SVGAGI (reference sequence). J was trimmed by 4 bases and V by 0 bases; bases with no gene match: 3. The CDR3 totals 15 residues.

The genes are TRBV9 and TRBJ2-5; D might be TRBD2 (6 bases). This CDR3 spans 18 amino acids. Trimming took off 0 bases at V and 3 bases at J, with 21 bases between the two ends. CDR1 and CDR2 (germline): SGDLS, YYNGEE. The CDR3 DNA is TGTGCCAGCAGCGTAGCTGGTAGCGGCCTCCACTTTGAAGAGACCCAGTACTTC. As protein: CASSVAGSGLHFEETQYF.

The gene calls are TRBV2 and TRBJ1-1, with D hard to call. The V and J ends lost 4 bases and 7 bases respectively, with 10 bases between them. CDR1 and CDR2 from the germline V gene are SNHLY and FYNNEI. The CDR3 loop spans 12 amino acids. In DNA, the CDR3 is TGTGCCAGCAGTGGGACGTATAATGAAGCTTTCTTT. Protein: CASSGTYNEAFF.

This sequence joins TRBV5-1 and TRBJ2-5; D remains ambiguous. The CDR3 contains 13 residues. From germline, CDR1 is SGHRS and CDR2 YFSETQ. V was shortened by 7 bases and J by 3 bases, with 13 bases between the two germline ends. The chain's CDR3 is CASQIGTKETQYF. CDR3 nucleotides: TGCGCCAGCCAGATTGGCACTAAAGAGACCCAGTACTTC.

The chain carries TRBV7-9 and TRBJ2-3; 9 nucleotides match TRBD2. The V segment lost 3 bases and the J segment 1 base; nucleotides outside the gene matches: 5. This CDR3 contains 16 residues. Per germline, CDR1 SEHNR and CDR2 FQNEAQ (reference sequence). The CDR3 bases are TGTGCCAGCAGCTTTGGGACTAGCATTCGCACAGATACGCAGTATTTT. Translated: CASSFGTSIRTDTQYF.

The gene calls are TRBV6-1 and TRBJ1-6; D unresolved. V was pared by 1 base and J by 0 bases, with 7 bases between. This CDR3 is 16 amino acids long. The V gene's germline CDR1 is MNHNS and CDR2 SASEGT. DNA for the CDR3: TGTGCCAGCAGTGAAGTAAGGAGCTCCTATAATTCACCCCTCCACTTT. Its translation: CASSEVRSSYNSPLHF.

The chain links TRBV6-5 to TRBJ2-7, with a weak D call TRBD2 (5 bases). The CDR3 spans 13 residues. V was pared by 2 bases and J by 6 bases, with 11 bases between. Germline loops: CDR1 MNHEY, CDR2 SVGAGI. The CDR3 reads CASSYPPRGEQYF. The CDR3 coding sequence is TGTGCCAGCAGTTACCCTCCCCGGGGCGAGCAGTACTTC.

The chain recombines TRBV5-1 with TRBJ2-3; the D gene is possibly TRBD1 (6 bases). The CDR3 runs 15 residues. The V end lost 2 bases, the J end lost 3 bases, and 13 bases lay between the germline ends. Germline assignment: CDR1 SGHRS and CDR2 YFSETQ. The CDR3 reads CASSFQGYGTDTQYF. The CDR3 DNA sequence: TGCGCCAGCAGCTTTCAGGGGTATGGTACAGATACGCAGTATTTT.

V usage is TRBV6-1 and J usage is TRBJ2-5; maybe TRBD2 (5 bases). The CDR3 consists of 13 residues. V was clipped by 4 bases and J by 4 bases, with 10 bases between them. Germline V gives CDR1 MNHNS, CDR2 SASEGT. The CDR3 reads CASSAGVGETQYF. The CDR3 DNA follows: TGTGCCAGCAGTGCCGGGGTAGGAGAGACCCAGTACTTC.

The chain couples TRBV7-7 to TRBJ1-1; TRBD1 matches at 8 bases. This CDR3 region has 13 residues. With 4 bases clipped from V and 7 bases from J, the junction kept 5 bases outside the gene matches. Looked up from germline, CDR1 is SSHAT and CDR2 is FNYEAQ (reference sequence). CDR3 in DNA: TGTGCCAGCAGCTCGACAGGGGACGGTGAAGCTTTCTTT. Protein sequence: CASSSTGDGEAFF.

The chain employs TRBV10-3 and TRBJ2-5, with 9 nucleotides matching TRBD2. The CDR3 has 15 residues. Trimming took 6 bases from V and 4 from J; bases not matched to a gene: 9. Per the germline V gene, CDR1 is ENHRY and CDR2 is SYGVKD. CDR3 region: CAISGGGAVGETQYF. The CDR3 nucleotides are TGTGCCATCAGCGGCGGGGGGGCGGTGGGAGAGACCCAGTACTTC.

The genes are TRBV6-5 and TRBJ1-4; D unclear. The length of the CDR3 is 15 residues. The V gene lost 2 bases and the J gene lost 0 bases, with 7 bases spanning the gap. Germline V gene data show CDR1 as MNHEY and CDR2 as SVGAGI. The CDR3 here is CASSYEFATNEKLFF. The CDR3 DNA is TGTGCCAGCAGTTACGAGTTTGCAACTAATGAAAAACTGTTTTTT.

V usage is TRBV5-4 and J usage is TRBJ1-1; D unresolved. The V end lost 0 bases, the J end lost 8 bases, and 5 bases lay between the germline ends. The germline CDR1 and CDR2 sequences are SGHNT and YYREEE (reference sequence). The CDR3 runs to 11 residues. CDR3 DNA: TGTGCCAGCAGCTTGGGGGGAGAAGCTTTCTTT. As protein: CASSLGGEAFF.

The chain couples TRBV27 to TRBJ1-2; D possibly corresponds to TRBD1 (5 bases). The CDR3 extends over 15 amino acids. CDR1 MNHEY and CDR2 SMNVEV come from the germline V gene (reference sequence). The V gene lost 6 bases and the J gene lost 3 bases, with 17 bases spanning the gap. The CDR3 protein is CASSPGRDEDYGYTF. In DNA form, the CDR3 reads TGTGCCAGCAGCCCAGGTAGGGACGAGGACTATGGCTACACCTTC.

The J gene is TRBJ2-2, the V gene TRBV21-1; TRBD1 was called by the table and not checked on the DNA. TRBV21-1 represents a pseudogene. The CDR3 covers 17 residues. The CDR3, as DNA: TGTGCCAGCAGCAAAGACCTCGGACAGAGTAACACCGGGGAGCTGTTTTTT. Translation: CASSKDLGQSNTGELFF.

V gene TRBV11-1 combines with J gene TRBJ2-4; TRBD2 is a possible D gene (5 bases). The length of the CDR3 is 12 residues. Germline CDR1 SGHAT, CDR2 FQDESV (reference sequence). V lost 0 bases, J lost 11 bases, and 8 bases lay in between. DNA of the CDR3: TGTGCCAGCAGCTTAGCGCCGGAGGTTCAGTACTTC. Encoded protein: CASSLAPEVQYF.